This passage covers 5 T cell receptor beta chains from one sample sequenced in a study of human T cells and chemical hapten exposure. TCRdb re-called the 5' RACE reads with MiXCR, one entry per CDR3 protein. Of 110,000 or so distinct CDR3 sequences listed, around a fifth were seen once; the top ten hold 2.5% to 3%. It was from unfractionated whole blood that total RNA was extracted. The origin of the receptors is a human donor in good health.

This sequence joins TRBV20-1 and TRBJ1-2; 11 bases align to TRBD1. From germline, CDR1 is DFQATT and CDR2 SNEGSKA (reference sequence). After removal of 3 bases from V and 5 bases from J, the junction contained 8 bases not matched to a gene. CDR3 length: 15 residues. DNA of the CDR3: TGCAGTGCTAGTCGCGGACAGGGGGCGCGATATGGCTACACCTTC. Protein product: CSASRGQGARYGYTF.

V usage is TRBV6-6 and J usage is TRBJ1-5; 7 positions match TRBD1. This CDR3 has 16 residues. Germline CDR1 MNHNY, CDR2 SVGAGI (reference sequence). V shed 4 bases and J 6 bases; nucleotides not matched to a gene: 12. The CDR3 loop is CASSLSPTGLGQPQHF. CDR3 DNA: TGTGCCAGCAGTTTAAGCCCGACAGGGCTCGGTCAGCCCCAGCATTTT.

The chain is built from TRBV27 and TRBJ1-2; the match to TRBD1 covers 11 bases. Per the germline V gene, CDR1 is MNHEY and CDR2 is SMNVEV (reference sequence). V trimming: 5 bases; J trimming: 4 bases; junction bases outside the gene matches: 12. The CDR3 loop spans 17 amino acids. CDR3 residues: CASSRRTGGSQFYGYTF. In DNA, the CDR3 is TGTGCCAGCAGTAGGAGGACAGGGGGCTCTCAATTCTATGGCTACACCTTC.

The chain is built from TRBV5-1 and TRBJ1-2; 12 bases map to TRBD1. Germline CDR1 reads SGHRS; CDR2 reads YFSETQ. V was pared by 3 bases and J by 6 bases, with 9 bases of the junction left unmatched. CDR3 size: 16 residues. For the CDR3, the DNA is TGCGCCAGCAGCTCCGATGGGACAGGGGGCGACCATGGCTACACCTTC. Its protein is CASSSDGTGGDHGYTF.

This clonotype was observed a few times. The rearrangement links TRBV28 to TRBJ2-3; 11 nucleotides agree with TRBD2. This CDR3 has 16 residues. J was trimmed by 6 bases and V by 8 bases; bases with no gene match: 13. In germline, CDR1 is MDHEN, CDR2 SYDVKM. The CDR3 reads CASHRAGTSGTDTQYF. The CDR3 coding sequence is TGTGCCAGCCACCGGGCCGGGACTAGCGGAACCGATACGCAGTATTTT.